This entry lists 6 T cell receptor beta chains sequenced from one sample in a study of technical replicates of blood from a few donors. Sequencing was performed with immunoSEQ multiplex PCR; in TCRdb, only in-frame clones are kept and a portion is missing. The sample includes approximately 76,000 clones, about 91% seen only once; the top ten take around 0.26%. The sample consisted of T cells isolated from PBMCs. These receptors were collected from a human donor in good health.

Here the CDR3 reads CASSLLLAGGFNEQFF. The CDR3, as DNA: TGTGCCAGCAGCTTATTGCTAGCGGGAGGGTTCAATGAGCAGTTCTTC. The gene calls are TRBV7-6 and TRBJ2-1; TRBD2 aligns across 12 bases. The CDR3 totals 16 residues. CDR1 and CDR2 from the germline V gene are SGHVS and FNYEAQ. Losses at the gene ends were 2 bases for V and 6 bases for J; bases not matched to a gene: 5.

The chain has TRBV20-1 and TRBJ2-5; D uncertain. In germline, CDR1 is DFQATT, CDR2 SNEGSKA (reference sequence). Trimming cost V 6 bases and J 3 bases, with 8 bases left between them. The CDR3 consists of 11 residues. The CDR3 protein is CSAQIKETQYF. CDR3 sequence (DNA): TGCAGTGCACAGATTAAAGAGACCCAGTACTTC.

The V call is TRBV2, the J call TRBJ2-4; D perhaps matches TRBD2 (6 bases). CDR3 length equals 15 residues. Trimming shortened V by 1 base and J by 0 bases, and 7 bases separated the two germline ends. Germline V CDR1 and CDR2: SNHLY, FYNNEI. The CDR3 nucleotides are TGTGCCAGCAGTGAAGAAGCGGGAGCCAAAAACATTCAGTACTTC. The encoded protein is CASSEEAGAKNIQYF.

V gene TRBV25-1 combines with J gene TRBJ2-3; D may be TRBD2 (6 bases). CDR1 is MGHDK, CDR2 SYGVNS, per germline. V was pared by 1 base and J by 3 bases, with 8 bases between. The CDR3 contains 14 residues. CDR3 protein: CASSESGETDTQYF. CDR3 DNA: TGTGCCAGCAGTGAATCGGGGGAGACAGATACGCAGTATTTT.

The rearrangement uses TRBV4-1 and TRBJ2-5; D gene uncertain. Germline CDR1 reads MGHRA; CDR2 reads YSYEKL. Trimming removed 3 bases from V and 4 bases from J, with 18 bases in between. The CDR3 is 16 amino acids. CDR3 residues: CASSHAGPIRTETQYF. The CDR3 nucleotides read TGCGCCAGCAGCCACGCTGGCCCCATCCGAACAGAGACCCAGTACTTC.

The V gene is TRBV4-1, the J gene TRBJ2-5; possible D gene TRBD1, 6 bases. This CDR3 has 16 residues. Germline values: CDR1 MGHRA, CDR2 YSYEKL. V was shortened by 4 bases and J by 2 bases, with 17 bases between the two germline ends. In DNA form, the CDR3 reads TGCGCCAGCAGCCGACTTCCCCGACAGGTTCAAGAGACCCAGTACTTC. It codes for CASSRLPRQVQETQYF.